This T cell receptor (beta chain) was sequenced in a study of shared clonotypes between healthy human individuals. The CDR3 contains 22 residues. TCRdb's table, derived via immunoSEQ multiplex PCR, lists solely in-frame clones and lacks some. The sample consists of some 1 million clones, around 74% of them appearing once. The V gene is TRBV21-1, the J gene TRBJ2-6; the D call TRBD2 from the table was never checked on the DNA. TRBV21-1 is a known pseudogene. This clonotype was obtained from a man aged 18 to 30 in good health. Sequenced: memory CD4+ T cells sorted from blood. Subset here: CD45RA-negative fraction. The CDR3 DNA sequence: TGTGCCAGCACCCTCCCGGGGAGGAAGGGTTTTAGCGTGCTCTCTGGGGCCAACGTCCTGACTTTC. It codes for CASTLPGRKGFSVLSGANVLTF.